This TCR beta chain comes out of a study of type 1 regulatory T cells. Turning to the study itself: T-allo10 is a Tr1-enriched, alloantigen-specific CD4 T cell product made in vitro.

MiXCR was run by TCRdb on the reads, yielding one entry per CDR3 protein. Among about 97,000 distinct CDR3 sequences, 25% to 40% were seen once, and the ten largest hold 2% to 2.5%. CDR1 is SQVTM and CDR2 is ANQGSEA in the germline V gene. The CDR3 loop spans 13 amino acids. Trimming removed 4 bases from V and 4 bases from J, with 13 bases in between. The sample consisted of CD4+ T cells, either the whole sample or a sorted fraction (not recorded which). V gene TRBV29-1 combines with J gene TRBJ1-2; D possibly corresponds to TRBD1 (6 bases). This TCR came from a human donor in good health. CDR3: CSVAGGLGYGYTF. CDR3 DNA: TGCAGCGTTGCCGGGGGCCTAGGCTATGGCTACACCTTC.